The entry that follows covers one T cell receptor (beta chain) sequence. No antigen is known for it. Treatment here: 15 to 20 received Ad26.COV2.S at low or high dose, single or two shots; 5 received placebo; per-sample allocation not given. Sampling happened 63 days after the first vaccine or placebo injection. The assay was immunoSEQ multiplex PCR, and TCRdb's table has in-frame clones only and misses some. The data hold under 300,000 clones, with 87% observed a single time. This specimen belongs to a study of Ad26.COV2.S vaccination and SARS-CoV-2 variants. Study-level results: The authors reported substantial breadth in spike-specific CD8+ and CD4+ T cell responses after vaccination.

V was shortened by 8 bases and J by 3 bases, with 13 bases between the two germline ends. The CDR3 has 13 residues. The source is a person between 18 and 65 years old who received the Ad26.COV2.S COVID-19 vaccine or a placebo. Sequenced material: peripheral blood, taken in a trial of Ad26.COV2.S vaccine versus placebo. This chain connects TRBV12-3 or TRBV12-4 to TRBJ2-5, with D perhaps TRBD2 (7 bases). As DNA, the CDR3 is TGTGCCAGCCTTAGGGGGGGGGAAGAGACCCAGTACTTC. It translates to CASLRGGEETQYF.